Listed below are T cell receptor beta chains from one sample, sequenced in a study of T cells after yellow fever vaccination. Each CDR3 protein is one row after TCRdb ran MiXCR on the 5' RACE reads. The table has some 350,000 distinct CDR3 sequences, about 4% seen once. This sample comprised PBMCs, obtained 5 days after the yellow fever booster vaccination. These receptors all come from a man younger than 35 who received the YFV17D yellow fever vaccine. CDR3s include the opening cysteine and the closing phenylalanine or tryptophan. Clone size is stated in some rows and not others, as once, few, many or a class when expanded.

CDR3	V	size	J
CASSQGGLQPQHF	TRBV3-1	few	TRBJ1-5
CATSDSTTGNTEAFF	TRBV24-1	NA	TRBJ1-1
CSVGGVVGAFF	TRBV20-1	many	TRBJ1-1
CASSLSPLAGWGGNEQFF	TRBV5-1	few	TRBJ2-1
CASSVTEGYTEAFF	TRBV25-1	NA	TRBJ1-1
CASSLGDPNTGELFF	TRBV5-5	NA	TRBJ2-2
CASSLLQGNTQYF	TRBV28	NA	TRBJ2-3
CASSSEGGDYGYTF	TRBV5-1	many	TRBJ1-2
CATSDLGRRTQYF	TRBV24-1	many	TRBJ2-3
CSACRGGPGQPQHF	TRBV20-1	few	TRBJ1-5
CASSLQGTSYEQFF	TRBV7-2	few	TRBJ2-1
CASSSNNEQFF	TRBV6-5	many	TRBJ2-1
CASLRDRATYEQYF	TRBV6-1	once	TRBJ2-7
CASSVDGTGEETQYF	TRBV9	few	TRBJ2-5
CASSRDRGGSPLHF	TRBV5-1	many	TRBJ1-6
CASSLVSGDGETQYF	TRBV7-2	many	TRBJ2-5
CASSPGTPGTGANVLTF	TRBV18	NA	TRBJ2-6
CASSLQSVSYGYTF	TRBV5-1	NA	TRBJ1-2
CSVKTSGTDTQYF	TRBV29-1	few	TRBJ2-3
CASSEPQHTMTEAFF	TRBV6-1	NA	TRBJ1-1
CATSTLSREVSYNEQFF	TRBV15	few	TRBJ2-1
CSAMRQGGEQYF	TRBV29-1	many	TRBJ2-7
CASSVIESYGYTF	TRBV2	few	TRBJ1-2
CAISEGQAGNQPQHF	TRBV10-3	NA	TRBJ1-5
CASSYQRGGFADTQYF	TRBV6-2/TRBV6-3	few	TRBJ2-3
CASRFRTGALSYNEQFF	TRBV12-3/TRBV12-4	few	TRBJ2-1
CSASTGGGLGYEQYF	TRBV20-1	NA	TRBJ2-7
CASSFSGTNPYEQYF	TRBV7-2	many	TRBJ2-7
CASSHRNQPQHF	TRBV6-5	NA	TRBJ1-5
CASSFVAAGGSAKNIQYF	TRBV5-5	many	TRBJ2-4
CASSPRQAYSPLHF	TRBV7-2	many	TRBJ1-6
CSTMPTDTQYF	TRBV20-1	many	TRBJ2-3
CASRPGLAGYNEQFF	TRBV12-3/TRBV12-4	many	TRBJ2-1
CSVNRESGDTQYF	TRBV29-1	few	TRBJ2-3
CASSHFPPSGGFTGELFF	TRBV4-1	many	TRBJ2-2
CASSSLDYTF	TRBV7-9	few	TRBJ1-2
CASSVEEGIHEQYF	TRBV9	NA	TRBJ2-7
CASTPLTGPRMGNEQFF	TRBV6-5	NA	TRBJ2-1
CASSIPGSGKLFF	TRBV7-9	NA	TRBJ1-4
CASSLVGGGELFF	TRBV27	NA	TRBJ2-2
CASSPDNKMNTEAFF	TRBV27	many	TRBJ1-1
CASSVGLAGPPSTGELFF	TRBV6-1	many	TRBJ2-2
CASSQVIGTGRDSYEQYF	TRBV4-2	few	TRBJ2-7
CSDMVHEIYGYTF	TRBV20-1	NA	TRBJ1-2
CASQGDTEAFF	TRBV7-9	many	TRBJ1-1
CSAWGEETQYF	TRBV20-1	few	TRBJ2-5
CASSQRIGGSSFEETQYF	TRBV4-3	NA	TRBJ2-5
CASSSGRGIYYGYTF	TRBV7-2	many	TRBJ1-2
CASSWGLAFSNEQFF	TRBV5-1	many	TRBJ2-1
CASSRPRGPRNTIYF	TRBV7-2	few	TRBJ1-3
CAISENGSLGAFF	TRBV10-3	many	TRBJ1-1
CASSSLRTSGGYFQETQYF	TRBV11-2	NA	TRBJ2-5
CASSFWNIATNEKLFF	TRBV28	few	TRBJ1-4
CAISGDRVSGELFF	TRBV10-3	many	TRBJ2-2
CASSQVHDSGMNTEAFF	TRBV4-1	few	TRBJ1-1
CASIGLAGARRYF	TRBV2	many	TRBJ2-3
CASSQVPAGDLAKNIQYF	TRBV4-1	few	TRBJ2-4
CASSPDASNYGYTF	TRBV7-2	few	TRBJ1-2
CASSQLAGGLDEQFF	TRBV4-1	few	TRBJ2-1
CSGNSHRETQYF	TRBV29-1	many	TRBJ2-5